This T cell receptor beta chain was found in a study of T cell responses to AZD1222 COVID-19 vaccine. Pooled in the analysis were second doses at about 4 or about 12 weeks. V dropped 5 bases and J dropped 8; count of bases not matched to a gene: 14. The germline V gene has CDR1 LNHDA and CDR2 SQIVND (reference sequence). CDR3 length: 15 residues. The protocol was immunoSEQ multiplex PCR, while the TCRdb copy is restricted to in-frame clones and leaves out a portion. Of more than 90,000 clones detected, 85% to 90% appear once; the ten largest clones hold 3.5% to 4%. Study outcomes and limitations: Two AZD1222 administrations were followed by greater Spike-specific TCR breadth and depth. Targeting of unmutated variant regions was reportedly seen in nearly half of spike-specific TCRs. Baseline serology detected seropositivity in only five to seven AZD1222 recipients.

Turning to this clone: Its antigen is still unknown.

The clonotype originates from an adult who received the AZD1222 COVID-19 vaccine. The specimen comprised peripheral blood, sampled 28 days after the second AZD1222 dose. V gene TRBV19 combines with J gene TRBJ2-7, with TRBD2 matching over 8 bases. Here the CDR3 reads CASSLPAGASTKQYF. The CDR3 nucleotides read TGTGCCAGTAGTTTACCAGCGGGGGCCTCTACGAAGCAGTACTTC.